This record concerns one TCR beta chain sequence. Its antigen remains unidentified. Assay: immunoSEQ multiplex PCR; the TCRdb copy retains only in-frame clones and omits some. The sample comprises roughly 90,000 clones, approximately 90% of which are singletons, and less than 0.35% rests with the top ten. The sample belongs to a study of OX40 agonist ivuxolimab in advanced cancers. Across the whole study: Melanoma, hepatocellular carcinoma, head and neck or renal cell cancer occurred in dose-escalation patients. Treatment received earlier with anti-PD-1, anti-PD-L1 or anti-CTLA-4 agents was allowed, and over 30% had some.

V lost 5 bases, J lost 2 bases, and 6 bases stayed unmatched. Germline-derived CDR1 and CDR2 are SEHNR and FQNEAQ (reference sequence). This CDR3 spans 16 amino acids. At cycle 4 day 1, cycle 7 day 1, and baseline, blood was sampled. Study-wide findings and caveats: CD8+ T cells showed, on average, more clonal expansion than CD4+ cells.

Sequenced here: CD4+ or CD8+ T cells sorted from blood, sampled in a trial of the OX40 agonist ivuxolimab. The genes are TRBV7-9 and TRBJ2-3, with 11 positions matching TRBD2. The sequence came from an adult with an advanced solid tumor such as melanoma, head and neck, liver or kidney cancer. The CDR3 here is CASSQGTSGATDTQYF. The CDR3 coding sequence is TGTGCCAGCAGCCAAGGGACTAGCGGCGCCACAGATACGCAGTATTTT.